This T cell receptor beta chain came from a study of blood T cell repertoires in COVID-19 (dated by TCRdb to between 2020 and 2021). About the full investigation: Samples from collaborators originated in the United States, Italy and Spain and spanned both the acute and convalescent phases of COVID-19. The material from the prospective study consisted of cDNA or gDNA derived from T cells, B-cell-depleted T cells, or PBMCs. Deeply sampled blood TCRbeta repertoires from subjects exposed to, actively infected with, or recovered from COVID-19 were included in the dataset. A freely available public database, intended as a resource for researchers studying the immune response to SARS-CoV-2, is where the repertoires were released. Samples were obtained from the ongoing ImmuneRACE study (first 160 participants) and from about 1,300 subjects provided by 6 global collaborators. The sample metadata nearly always contained a de-identified subject ID, COVID-19 status, age in years and sex. Where available, HLA class I and class II types were taken from metadata supplied by the sample provider and were not determined by assay-based typing. Broader findings and caveats from the paper: The amount of clinical and demographic metadata varied by source and participant and was provided uncurated.

The immunoSEQ Assay, a bias-controlled multiplex PCR, was used to amplify TCRbeta CDR3 regions from genomic DNA. Turning to the authors' computational methods: Nucleated cell counts per sample were estimated from amplification of reference gene primers within the assay. Sequence reads were collapsed and filtered to measure the absolute abundance of every unique TCRbeta CDR3 rearrangement. For each sample, productive Simpson clonality was calculated as the square root of Simpson's diversity index over productive rearrangements. TCRdb retrieved this table from immuneACCESS and kept in-frame rearrangements only. Not all clones are present; in checked studies, unresolved V genes account for under half, and no reason is known for the remainder. V and J calls and clone size are those listed in that table; D and trimming were worked out from the DNA. The sample has more than 200,000 clones on record, 65% to 85% of them singletons. Roughly 9.4% of the sample lies in the top ten.

A remark on this clone: Its antigen is still unknown. No base qualities exist here, and no much larger clone lies one base off it.

V is cut back by 1 base and J by 2 bases, with 9 bases in the junction unmatched. The germline V gene encodes CDR1 SGHTA and CDR2 FQGNSA. The CDR3 contains 17 residues, cysteine and phenylalanine counted. The sequence is cut down to CDR3 DNA, 51 bases in frame from base 1. Collaborating institutions collected whole blood in K2EDTA tubes following their own protocols. For TCRbeta analysis, collaborator samples were shipped as frozen whole blood, as isolated PBMCs, or as DNA extracted from either sample type. This clonotype was obtained from a man aged 35-49 years with active or convalescent COVID-19. Sequencing was performed on peripheral blood. This chain joins TRBV7-2 to TRBJ2-7, and TRBD1 matches 9 of the central bases. The CDR3 reads CASSLGPPGQGTYEQYF. The DNA is as follows: TGTGCCAGCAGCTTAGGGCCACCGGGACAGGGAACCTACGAGCAGTACTTC.